A selection of T cell receptor beta chains follows, all from one sample in a study of cytomegalovirus exposure and HLA in healthy donors. Produced via immunoSEQ multiplex PCR; TCRdb's table is partial and in-frame only. Of about 160,000 clones listed, around 92% are singletons. The sequenced sample consisted of PBMCs. The receptors derive from a woman younger than 35 in good health and CMV-seropositive. The CDR3 runs from the conserved cysteine through the conserved F or W. A D gene is named only where the DNA matches it firmly. Clone size is given for some rows only: seen once, a few or many times, or a class if the clone is expanded.

v_gene,j_gene,abundance,d_gene,CDR3aa,CDR3nt
TRBV7-3,TRBJ1-1,-,TRBD1,CASSWTGINTEAFF,TGTGCCAGCAGCTGGACAGGGATCAACACTGAAGCTTTCTTT
TRBV25-1,TRBJ2-2,-,-,CASSGMGTVRGGTGELFF,TGTGCCAGCAGTGGGATGGGGACAGTGCGGGGTGGAACCGGGGAGCTGTTTTTT
TRBV29-1,TRBJ1-1,-,-,CSVAGRMRTEAFF,TGCAGCGTGGCCGGCCGCATGAGGACTGAAGCTTTCTTT
TRBV6-5,TRBJ2-7,-,-,CASSYTGLPSEQYF,TGTGCCAGCAGTTACACAGGACTACCCTCCGAGCAGTACTTC
TRBV28,TRBJ2-7,-,TRBD2,CASSQSSGSYEQYF,TGTGCCAGCAGTCAATCTAGCGGGAGCTACGAGCAGTACTTC
TRBV9,TRBJ1-4,once,-,CASSDSNNEKLFF,TGTGCCAGCTCAGACAGTAATAATGAAAAACTGTTTTTT
TRBV5-4,TRBJ2-1,few,-,CASSPGRREGEQFF,TGTGCCAGCAGCCCGGGTAGGCGGGAAGGCGAGCAGTTCTTC
TRBV15,TRBJ2-5,-,TRBD1,CATSSTGTGEGTQYF,TGTGCCACCAGCAGTACCGGGACAGGGGAGGGGACCCAGTACTTC
TRBV14,TRBJ2-7,-,-,CASSQGLPGEQYF,TGTGCCAGCAGCCAAGGCCTCCCCGGGGAGCAGTACTTC
TRBV5-6,TRBJ2-7,-,-,CASSPTVSYEQYF,TGTGCCAGCAGCCCGACAGTGTCCTACGAGCAGTACTTC
TRBV7-3,TRBJ2-3,-,TRBD2,CASSLIAREGQDTQYF,TGTGCCAGCAGCTTAATAGCGCGGGAGGGCCAGGATACGCAGTATTTT
TRBV9,TRBJ2-7,-,-,CASSVRDNPYEQYF,TGTGCCAGCAGCGTAAGGGACAACCCCTACGAGCAGTACTTC
TRBV5-1,TRBJ1-2,once,TRBD1,CASSLGDRGHGYTF,TGCGCCAGCAGCTTGGGGGACAGGGGCCATGGCTACACCTTC
TRBV10-3,TRBJ2-7,-,TRBD2,CAISEFGGAAGYEQYF,TGTGCCATCAGTGAGTTCGGGGGGGCAGCGGGCTACGAGCAGTACTTC
TRBV27,TRBJ2-7,-,TRBD2,CASSLFGTSIHEQYF,TGTGCCAGCAGTTTATTCGGGACTAGCATCCACGAGCAGTACTTC
TRBV6-4,TRBJ1-2,-,-,CASSKELRDYGYTF,TGTGCCAGCAGTAAAGAATTGAGGGACTATGGCTACACCTTC
TRBV5-1,TRBJ1-1,-,-,CASSPDNPMNTEAFF,TGCGCCAGCAGTCCGGACAACCCCATGAACACTGAAGCTTTCTTT
TRBV7-2,TRBJ2-5,-,TRBD1,CASSSGQGQETQYF,TGTGCCAGCAGCTCGGGACAGGGTCAAGAGACCCAGTACTTC
TRBV2,TRBJ1-5,few,-,CASSGYGSNQPQHF,TGTGCCAGCAGTGGGTACGGGAGCAATCAGCCCCAGCATTTT
TRBV25-1,TRBJ1-2,-,TRBD1,CASSEYIGGDGYTF,TGTGCCAGCAGTGAATATATAGGGGGCGATGGCTACACCTTC
TRBV19,TRBJ2-7,-,-,CASSIVFAGSQAYEQYF,TGTGCCAGTAGTATAGTTTTCGCGGGCAGCCAGGCCTACGAGCAGTACTTC
TRBV11-3,TRBJ2-1,-,TRBD1,CASSLEGTGGFYNEQFF,TGTGCCAGCAGCTTAGAGGGGACAGGGGGCTTTTACAATGAGCAGTTCTTC
TRBV2,TRBJ1-2,once,-,CASSGIVGVSYGYTF,TGTGCCAGCAGCGGCATCGTAGGAGTCTCCTATGGCTACACCTTC
TRBV30,TRBJ2-7,-,-,CAWSASPFVAGEQYF,TGTGCCTGGAGTGCAAGCCCCTTTGTCGCCGGCGAGCAGTACTTC
TRBV18,TRBJ2-1,few,TRBD2,CASSRTSGSGDEQFF,TGTGCCAGCTCAAGGACTAGCGGGAGTGGCGATGAGCAGTTCTTC
TRBV5-4,TRBJ1-2,-,TRBD1,CATAQGDYGYTF,TGTGCCACCGCACAGGGGGACTATGGCTACACCTTC
TRBV18,TRBJ1-5,-,-,CASSSGPSGPQHF,TGTGCCAGCTCCAGCGGGCCCTCAGGGCCCCAGCATTTT
TRBV13,TRBJ1-1,-,-,CASSSDMDTEAFF,TGTGCCAGCAGCTCTGACATGGACACTGAAGCTTTCTTT
TRBV6-1,TRBJ2-3,-,-,CASTKILGLDTQYF,TGTGCCAGCACCAAAATACTGGGACTAGATACGCAGTATTTT
TRBV15,TRBJ2-7,-,-,CATSRSFTGPYEQYF,TGTGCCACCAGCAGATCCTTTACAGGACCCTACGAGCAGTACTTC